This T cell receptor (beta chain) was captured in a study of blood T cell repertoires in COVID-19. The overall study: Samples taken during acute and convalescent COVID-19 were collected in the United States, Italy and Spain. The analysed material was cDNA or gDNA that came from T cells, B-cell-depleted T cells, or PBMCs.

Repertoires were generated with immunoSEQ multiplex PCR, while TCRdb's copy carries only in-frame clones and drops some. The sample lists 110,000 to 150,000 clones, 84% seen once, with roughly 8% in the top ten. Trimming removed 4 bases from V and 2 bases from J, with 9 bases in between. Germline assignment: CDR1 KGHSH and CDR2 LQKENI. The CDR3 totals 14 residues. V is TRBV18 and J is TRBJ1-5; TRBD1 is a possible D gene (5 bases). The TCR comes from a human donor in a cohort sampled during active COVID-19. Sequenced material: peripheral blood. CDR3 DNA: TGTGCCAGCTCACGCCAAGGGGGCAATCAGCCCCAGCATTTT. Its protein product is CASSRQGGNQPQHF.